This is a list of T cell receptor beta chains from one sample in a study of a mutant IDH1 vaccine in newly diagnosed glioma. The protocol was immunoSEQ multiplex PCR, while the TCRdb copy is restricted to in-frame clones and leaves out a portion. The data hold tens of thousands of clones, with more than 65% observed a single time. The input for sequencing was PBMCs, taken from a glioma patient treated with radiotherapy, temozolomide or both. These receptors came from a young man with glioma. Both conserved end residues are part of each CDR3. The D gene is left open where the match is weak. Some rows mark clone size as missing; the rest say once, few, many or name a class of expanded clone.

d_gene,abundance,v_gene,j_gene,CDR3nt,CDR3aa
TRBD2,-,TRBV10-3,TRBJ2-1,TGTGCCATCAGTGAGTCGAGCGGGAGGATAGATGAGCAGTTCTTC,CAISESSGRIDEQFF
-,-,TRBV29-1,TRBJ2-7,TGCAGCGTTGCTAATGGGGATTTCTCCTACGAGCAGTACTTC,CSVANGDFSYEQYF
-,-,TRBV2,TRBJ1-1,TGTGCCAGCAGTGGTCAGGGGCGTAGGGACACTGAAGCTTTCTTT,CASSGQGRRDTEAFF
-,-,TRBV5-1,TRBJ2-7,TGCGCCAGCAGCTTGGATAGGGAGATATACGAGCAGTACTTC,CASSLDREIYEQYF
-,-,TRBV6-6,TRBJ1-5,TGTGCCAGCAGTTCCCGGGGCCCACGGAATCAGCCCCAGCATTTT,CASSSRGPRNQPQHF
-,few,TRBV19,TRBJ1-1,TGTGCCAGTAGTATTAGTGGAACGACTGAAGCTTTCTTT,CASSISGTTEAFF
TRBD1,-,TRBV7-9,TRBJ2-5,TGTGCCAGTAGCCGGGACAGGGGCGAAGAGACCCAGTACTTC,CASSRDRGEETQYF
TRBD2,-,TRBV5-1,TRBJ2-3,TGCGCCAGCAGCGGTAGCGGGAGAATAGATACGCAGTATTTT,CASSGSGRIDTQYF
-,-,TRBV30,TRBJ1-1,TGTGCCTGGAGTTGGGGTGGGGAAGCTTTCTTT,CAWSWGGEAFF
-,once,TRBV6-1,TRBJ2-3,TGTGCCAGCAGTGAAGGTCCCCTTACAGATACGCAGTATTTT,CASSEGPLTDTQYF
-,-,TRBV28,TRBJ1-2,TGTGCCAGCAGTTTAACCGGGGCACCTTTCTATGGCTACACCTTC,CASSLTGAPFYGYTF
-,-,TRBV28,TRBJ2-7,TGTGCCAGCAGAGAAATGAGGGGGGGGGACTCGGTCTACGAGCAGTACTTC,CASREMRGGDSVYEQYF
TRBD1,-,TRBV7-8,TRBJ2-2,TGTGCCAGCGGATTAAATGACAGGGCCGCGAACACCGGGGAGCTGTTTTTT,CASGLNDRAANTGELFF
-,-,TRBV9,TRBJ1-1,TGTGCCAGCAGCGTAGCTACGGTGAACACTGAAGCTTTCTTT,CASSVATVNTEAFF
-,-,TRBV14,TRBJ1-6,TGTGCCAGCAGCCAAGGGGGTTTCAGAGGTTCACCCCTCCACTTT,CASSQGGFRGSPLHF
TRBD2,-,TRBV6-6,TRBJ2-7,TGTGCCAGCAGCGGGACTAGCATCTACGAGCAGTACTTC,CASSGTSIYEQYF
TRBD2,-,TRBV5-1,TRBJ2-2,TGCGCCAGCAGGACTAGCGGAGACACCGGGGAGCTGTTTTTT,CASRTSGDTGELFF
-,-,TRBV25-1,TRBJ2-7,TGTGCCAGCAGTGAAGACCTGGGGAGCTCCTACGAGCAGTACTTC,CASSEDLGSSYEQYF
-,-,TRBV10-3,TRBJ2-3,TGTGCCATCAGGGGGGACGGAGGCACAGATACGCAGTATTTT,CAIRGDGGTDTQYF
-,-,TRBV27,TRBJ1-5,TGTGCCAGCAGTTCCGCCAGAGGGTATAGCAATCAGCCCCAGCATTTT,CASSSARGYSNQPQHF
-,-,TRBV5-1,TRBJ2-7,TGCGCCAGCAGCTTGATGGCCGCCTCTAACTACGAGCAGTACTTC,CASSLMAASNYEQYF
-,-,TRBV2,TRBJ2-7,TGTGCCAGCTACCGACAGCCAAGCTCCTACGAGCAGTACTTC,CASYRQPSSYEQYF
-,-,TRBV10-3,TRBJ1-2,TGTGCCATCAGTGAGTCGAGAGGCTACACCTTC,CAISESRGYTF
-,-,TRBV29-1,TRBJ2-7,TGCAGCGTTACCAGGCAGGGGTCCTACGAGCAGTACTTC,CSVTRQGSYEQYF
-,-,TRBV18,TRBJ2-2,TGTGCCAGCTCACCAAGCCAGGGTTCTCGACTCACCGGGGAGCTGTTTTTT,CASSPSQGSRLTGELFF
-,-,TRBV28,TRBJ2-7,TGTGCCAGCAGTACCGGGGGCCACGAGCAGTACTTC,CASSTGGHEQYF
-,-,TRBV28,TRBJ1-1,TGTGCCAGCAGTTTAAGAGTGGAGCGTAACACTGAAGCTTTCTTT,CASSLRVERNTEAFF
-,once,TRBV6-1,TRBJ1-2,TGTGCCAGCAGTGAAAGGCCGCCTACAGGGCCAGGCTACACCTTC,CASSERPPTGPGYTF
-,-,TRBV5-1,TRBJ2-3,TGCGCCAGCAGCCTATCCGTGGATACGCAGTATTTT,CASSLSVDTQYF
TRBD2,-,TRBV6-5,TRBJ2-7,TGTGCCAGCAGCGAGACTAGCGGCTCCTACGAGCAGTACTTC,CASSETSGSYEQYF
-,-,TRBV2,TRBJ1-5,TGTGCCAGCAGTGAGGGGCAGGGAGGCAGTCGGCCCCAGCATTTT,CASSEGQGGSRPQHF
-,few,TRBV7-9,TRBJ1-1,TGTGCCAGCAGCTTAAAGGGCGGTGGCACTGAAGCTTTCTTT,CASSLKGGGTEAFF